This T cell receptor (beta chain) was obtained from a study of cytomegalovirus exposure and HLA in healthy donors. PCR involved 60 Vbeta and 13 Jbeta primers. Assay: immunoSEQ multiplex PCR; the TCRdb copy retains only in-frame clones and omits some. The data hold some 140,000 clones, with around three quarters observed a single time. Only one count was recorded for this clone. The antigen is not known. Study findings and constraints: Later work found most CMV-associated TCR beta chains apparently HLA-restricted. Accurate predictions that matched the HLA-A and HLA-B alleles of most subjects were reportedly made from TCR beta sequences. Common viral pathogens were later found to be apparently linked to several of the most significant clusters.

The receptor comes from a man aged 40-50 years in good health and CMV-seronegative. Source material: PBMCs.

Written as DNA, the CDR3 is TGCGCCGGCCGCGCAAGGGTTCTCGACGACCAGGACAGACGTTATCGGGAGCAGTACTTC. Its translation is CAGRARVLDDQDRRYREQYF. The rearrangement links TRBV5-1 to TRBJ2-7; TRBD1 might be the D (6 bases). The CDR3 has 20 residues. V lost 10 bases and J 7 bases, leaving 42 bases between the germline ends. Germline V gene sequence: CDR1 SGHRS, CDR2 YFSETQ.